Each of the 2 T cell receptor beta chains below was sequenced from the same sample in a study of response to subunit inactivated influenza vaccine. Via MiXCR, TCRdb re-called the RT-PCR reads, giving one row per CDR3 protein. There are 450,000 to 500,000 distinct CDR3 sequences in the sample; 9.5% to 13% occur only once, and about 12% lies in the top ten. The material was PBMCs from blood, obtained around seven weeks after vaccination. Receptors were obtained from a man between 45 and 60 years old who received an inactivated influenza vaccine.

The gene calls are TRBV3-1 and TRBJ2-7; either TRBD1 or TRBD2 may supply D (5 bases each). CDR1 and CDR2 from the germline V gene are LGHDT and YNNKEL (reference sequence). V shed 1 base and J shed 2 bases, with 12 bases lying between them. This CDR3 contains 15 residues. Written as DNA, the CDR3 is TGTGCCAGCAGCCAAGCGCGGCAGGGACCCTACGAGCAGTACTTC. It specifies CASSQARQGPYEQYF.

This clonotype was seen only a few times. The V gene is TRBV7-2, the J gene TRBJ2-7; 9 bases are shared with TRBD1. Unmatched junction bases numbered 9, after V lost 6 bases and J lost 6 bases. The germline V gene encodes CDR1 SGHTA and CDR2 FQGNSA. This CDR3 has 14 residues. The CDR3 bases are TGTGCCAGCAGACGATCACAGGGGGCTCTCGAGCAGTACTTC. It encodes CASRRSQGALEQYF.